This T cell receptor beta chain derives from a study of cytomegalovirus exposure and HLA in healthy donors (dated by TCRdb to about 2017). With respect to the entire study: According to an earlier analysis of 550 to 750 of the donors, 150 million to 200 million T cells yielded roughly 100 million unique TCR beta sequences and 276 Gb of sequence data. An earlier analysis of 587 of the donors used high-throughput TCR beta sequencing to judge whether each TCR beta V gene segment behaved as functional or pseudogenic. The study used immunosequencing to profile the T cell repertoires of approximately 630 subjects and linked those repertoires to cytomegalovirus serostatus. Typing coverage varied by locus: roughly 629-630 donors for A, B, C, DRB1 and DQB1; some 520 for DQA1; some 610 for DPA1; around 490 for DPB1. Donor age, sex, ethnicity and CMV serostatus were compiled alongside the repertoire data. In the later analysis, no new phenotypic data were used to find candidate immune exposures; instead, reliance was placed on TCR beta sequences and their occurrence across donors. Class I and class II HLA loci were covered by the typing at four-digit resolution. Approximately 310 gigabases of sequencing data and around 90 million unique TCR sequences made up an early release that covered several hundred HLA-typed donors. A later genetic analysis took genome-wide SNP genotypes for about 65% of the 666 donors and used that subset as a discovery cohort. A handful of DR-DQ haplotypes were handled as single units for association and clustering because linkage in the cohort was strong. High-throughput TCR immunosequencing, statistical association of individual TCRs with disease status, and machine learning were combined to predict cytomegalovirus infection status. The study aimed to test whether signatures of past pathogen exposure could be identified by cataloging public T cell receptors. Across around 400 genotyped donors of the cohort, an average of roughly 250,000 unique TCR beta nucleotide sequences per donor were sequenced, and about a sixth of those sequences were non-productive. A later analysis re-analyzed previously published TCR beta repertoires from 650 to 800 donors and added high-resolution HLA genotyping to study TCR occurrence patterns. In addition to the first cohort of 650 to 800 subjects, a separate validation cohort of approximately 130 different subjects was used. Every discovery cohort repertoire had been produced on one sequencing platform. Of the approximately 370 genotyped donors, 75% to 85% were placed in the genetic ancestry cluster associated with self-reported Caucasian donors.

In total, fewer than 750 healthy bone marrow donors made up the cohort. At the time of sampling, all cohort members were nominally healthy, though unrecorded immune exposures were likely present. Of the 650 to 750 cohort members, approximately 300 had positive CMV serostatus and fewer than 400 had negative CMV serostatus, and CMV serostatus was not recorded for the donor. A peripheral blood sample was provided by each donor, and peripheral blood mononuclear cells were used for TCR beta sequencing. Genomic DNA was extracted from the blood cell samples with the Qiagen DNeasy Blood Extraction Kit. The receptor library was made with the immunoSEQ multiplex PCR assay. A mixture of 60 forward primers for TCR Vbeta segments and 13 reverse primers for TCR Jbeta segments was used in the multiplex PCR. A multiplex PCR assay on genomic DNA amplified the CDR3 region of rearranged TCR beta genes. The Illumina HiSeq System was used to sequence the amplified TCR beta libraries as 87-base-pair reads. The paper's data handling went like this. In a later analysis, roughly 80 million unique TCR beta chains were counted across the 690 or so repertoires, and some 10 million of these chains were shared by at least two donors. A nearest-neighbor algorithm error-corrected the raw reads and collapsed the reads into unique sequences, merging closely related sequences to remove PCR and sequencing errors. CDR3 sequences were aligned to IMGT reference sequences to assign V, D and J gene segments. For a sequence to be retained, a match of at least six nucleotides was required to both a V gene segment and a J gene segment. Rearrangements were classified as productive when the CDR3 lacked stop codons and remained in frame with V and J, and all other rearrangements were classified as non-productive. Following IMGT convention, CDR3 was defined as the stretch from the second conserved V-encoded cysteine to the conserved J-encoded phenylalanine. Sequences without an unambiguous match to a single V gene segment were excluded from the earlier analysis of 450 to 650 of the donors. In an earlier analysis of approximately 610 of the donors, V segments were called functional above 56.7% productive rearrangements and were called segregating when the between-donor standard deviation exceeded 5%. To diagnose cytomegalovirus status from the catalog of TCR beta chain sequences, a statistical classification framework was built. In a later analysis, TCR nucleotide sequences were compared against IMGT/GENE-DB human TR gene sequences so that V and J genes could be assigned. In a later analysis, CDR3 sequences and most-parsimonious VDJ recombination scenarios were assigned using the TCRdist pipeline. A later analysis defined each TCR beta chain by its CDR3 amino acid sequence plus V-gene family, and excluded reads lacking a unique V-gene family. A later analysis removed nearly 600 highly shared, low-generation-probability nucleotide sequences to deal with suspected cross-contamination and a sequencing artifact. In a later analysis, a clonal expansion index for each public chain was calculated from normalized within-repertoire ranks of inferred template counts. Generation probabilities in a later analysis came from a VDJ recombination model fitted to out-of-frame rearrangements, and those results were checked against IGoR. A later analysis scored TCR-TCR, TCR-HLA and TCR-CMV co-occurrence with hypergeometric tests, applying a repertoire-size bias correction to TCR pairs. In a later analysis, false discovery rates were estimated by permuting HLA or CMV assignments 20 times. In a later analysis, co-occurring TCRs were grouped using DBSCAN, and TCRdist sequence similarity was added for clustering within HLA-allele-positive subsets. Repertoires with fewer than 30,000 or more than 120,000 public chains were left out of co-occurrence clustering, as were several repertoires with anomalous nucleotide sharing. TCRdb obtained this table from immuneACCESS and retained in-frame rearrangements with V and J assigned. These tables miss some clones; where compared with another copy, unresolved V genes account for less than half of the shortfall, and the remainder is unexplained. V, J and clone size reflect that table, while D and trimming were determined from the DNA. The sample table lists some 130,000 clones, about three quarters of them with a count of one. The ten largest clones take up approximately 2.6% of the sample.

According to the germline V gene, CDR1 reads SQVTM and CDR2 reads ANQGSEA. Trimming accounts for 6 bases at V and 4 bases at J, while the number of junction bases matched to no gene is 9. The CDR3 has 13 amino acids, counting the end cysteine and phenylalanine. Only the CDR3 DNA stays, 39 bases, in frame from base 1. On the study overall, not on this receptor specifically: The study gave a list of around 170 TCR beta chains associated with cytomegalovirus. In a later analysis, HLA-associated TCR beta chains showed more clonal expansion and lower generation probabilities than non-associated chains that were equally common. Immune exposure information for the cohort was limited to CMV serostatus. The presence/absence analyses assumed that sequencing depth was roughly uniform across donors, and that assumption may not be true. Because counts were too low, some 17 rarely observed V segments, including chromosome 9 orphons, were excluded from the earlier analysis of several hundred of the donors. A later analysis associated about 18,000 TCR beta sequences with specific HLA alleles at a false discovery rate of 0.05. In vitro tests confirmed that a few of the cytomegalovirus-associated TCR beta chains recognize cytomegalovirus antigens. A further reported finding was that TCR beta sequences accurately predicted the HLA-A and HLA-B alleles for most subjects in the first cohort. The 87-base-pair reads could not distinguish some IMGT-functional V segments, including TRBV6-2 and TRBV6-3, so those segments were excluded. In a later genetic analysis, a missense DCLRE1C variant was associated with V-gene and J-gene trimming of TCR beta chains, and the association was replicated in an independent cohort. An earlier analysis of roughly 570 of the donors showed that most TCR beta V segments appeared in productive rearrangements either about 87% or about 30% of the time, which broadly matched IMGT annotations. According to a later analysis, TCR association rates differed among HLA loci, with DRB1 alleles showing the most associated TCRs and HLA-C alleles showing the fewest. Linkage disequilibrium might explain the correlated functional status among segregating V segments, but an unknown experimental factor could not be excluded. While some public TCRs were present in many individuals, most TCR sequences turned up only very rarely across donors. Compared with the roughly 700-donor mean, donors in an Asian-associated ancestry cluster had fewer N-insertions in productive TCRs, according to a later genetic analysis. Strong co-occurrence of HLA alleles, especially DR and DQ, made assigning TCR associations to individual alleles difficult. In this cohort, only TCR beta chains were sequenced, and detectable features were limited by the absence of alpha or paired-chain data. Cytomegalovirus status was reported to be diagnosed by the classifier with high specificity and sensitivity in both the original and validation cohorts. A later analysis reported that several top co-occurrence clusters appeared linked to parvovirus B19, influenza, CMV and Epstein-Barr virus. HLA typing was unavailable for some donors at each locus, so association tests used only the typed subset. A cluster of highly shared sequence variants was judged likely to be a technical artifact of the sequencing pipeline. According to a later analysis, most CMV-associated TCR beta chains appeared to be HLA-restricted, and the HLA associations seemed to be driven largely by CMV exposure. The authors suggested that the approach could potentially be generalized to other disease states and immunological phenotypes.

Concerning this clone: What this receptor recognizes is not known. Base qualities are missing; no much larger clone stands one base away.

This clonotype originated in a human donor in good health. Source material: PBMCs. The V and J genes are TRBV29-1 and TRBJ2-7, and 7 bases in between align with TRBD1. The DNA sequence follows: TGCAGCGTCAGCTGGGGCAGGGGGTACGAGCAGTACTTC. This gives the protein CSVSWGRGYEQYF.